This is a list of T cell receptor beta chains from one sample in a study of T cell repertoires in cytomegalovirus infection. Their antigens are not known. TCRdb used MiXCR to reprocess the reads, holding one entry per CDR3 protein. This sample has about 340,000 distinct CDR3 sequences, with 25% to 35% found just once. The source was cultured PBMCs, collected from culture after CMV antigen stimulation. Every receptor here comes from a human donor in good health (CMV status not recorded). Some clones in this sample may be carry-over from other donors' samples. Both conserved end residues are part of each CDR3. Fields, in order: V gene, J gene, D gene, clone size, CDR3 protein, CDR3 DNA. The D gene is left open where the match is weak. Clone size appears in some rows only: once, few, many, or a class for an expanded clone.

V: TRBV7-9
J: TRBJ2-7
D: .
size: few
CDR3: CASSLMGEGQYF
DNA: TGTGCCAGCAGCTTAATGGGCGAGGGGCAGTACTTC

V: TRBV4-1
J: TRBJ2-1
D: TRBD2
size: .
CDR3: CASSNRGAGEPSNEQFF
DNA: TGCGCCAGCAGCAACCGTGGAGCGGGAGAACCCTCCAATGAGCAGTTCTTC

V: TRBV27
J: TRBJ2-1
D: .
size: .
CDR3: CASRQAGYSYNEQFF
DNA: TGTGCCAGCCGTCAGGCGGGTTACTCCTACAATGAGCAGTTCTTC

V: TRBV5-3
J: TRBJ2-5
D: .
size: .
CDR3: CASSLNRQETQYF
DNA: TGTGCCAGCAGCTTGAACAGACAAGAGACCCAGTACTTC

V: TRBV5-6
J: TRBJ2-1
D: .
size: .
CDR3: CASSFRLATRSSYNEQFF
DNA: TGTGCCAGCAGCTTCAGGCTAGCGACCAGGAGCTCCTACAATGAGCAGTTCTTC

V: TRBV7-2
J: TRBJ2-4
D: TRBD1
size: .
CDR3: CASSRDRGSNIQYF
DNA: TGTGCCAGCAGTCGAGACAGGGGGAGCAACATTCAGTACTTC

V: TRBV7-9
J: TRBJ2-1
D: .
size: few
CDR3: CASSSWRAGDNEQFF
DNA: TGTGCCAGCAGCTCGTGGAGGGCCGGTGACAATGAGCAGTTCTTC

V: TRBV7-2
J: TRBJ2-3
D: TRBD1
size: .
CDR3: CASSLGGTGGPDTQYF
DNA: TGTGCCAGCAGCTTAGGGGGGACAGGGGGTCCAGATACGCAGTATTTT

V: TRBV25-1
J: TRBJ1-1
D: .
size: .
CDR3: CASSKTGPPEAFF
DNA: TGTGCCAGCAGTAAAACGGGCCCACCTGAAGCTTTCTTT

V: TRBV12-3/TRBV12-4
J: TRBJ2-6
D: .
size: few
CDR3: CASNGYHRSGANVLTF
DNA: TGTGCCAGCAACGGATACCATCGCTCTGGGGCCAACGTCCTGACTTTC

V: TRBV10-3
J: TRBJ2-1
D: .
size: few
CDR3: CAISESRGMSLNEQFF
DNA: TGTGCCATCAGTGAGTCGCGAGGGATGAGTTTGAATGAGCAGTTCTTC

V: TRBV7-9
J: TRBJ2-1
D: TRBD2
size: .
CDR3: CASSPSRTGGVNEQFF
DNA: TGTGCCAGCAGCCCCAGCCGGACGGGGGGGGTAAATGAGCAGTTCTTC

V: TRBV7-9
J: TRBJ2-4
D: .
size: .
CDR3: CASSLGRGLGIQYF
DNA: TGTGCCAGCAGCTTAGGGAGGGGACTTGGGATTCAGTACTTC

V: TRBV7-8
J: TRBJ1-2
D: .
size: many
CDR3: CASSLARTDLYGYTF
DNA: TGTGCCAGCAGCTTAGCGCGGACAGATCTCTATGGCTACACCTTC

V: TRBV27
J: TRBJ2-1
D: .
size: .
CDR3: CASSATQSNRFF
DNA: TGTGCCAGCAGTGCAACTCAGAGTAATCGGTTCTTC

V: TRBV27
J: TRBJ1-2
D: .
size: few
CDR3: CASSLTTNYGYTF
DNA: TGTGCCAGCAGTCTAACAACTAACTATGGCTACACCTTC

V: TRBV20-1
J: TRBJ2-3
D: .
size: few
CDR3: CSASLARTDTQYF
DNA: TGCAGTGCTAGTCTAGCGCGGACAGATACGCAGTATTTT

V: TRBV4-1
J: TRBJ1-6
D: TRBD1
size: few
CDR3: CASSSGQGAGNSPLHF
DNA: TGTGCCAGCAGCTCGGGACAGGGGGCCGGGAATTCACCCCTCCACTTT

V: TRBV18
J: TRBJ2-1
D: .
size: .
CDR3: CASSPIRYNEQFF
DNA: TGTGCCAGCTCACCTATTAGATACAATGAGCAGTTCTTC

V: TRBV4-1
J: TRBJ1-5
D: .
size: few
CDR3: CASSQDDRKSEPQHF
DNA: TGCGCCAGCAGCCAAGACGACAGAAAGTCAGAGCCCCAGCATTTT

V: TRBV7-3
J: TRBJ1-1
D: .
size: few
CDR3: CASSLDSMNTEAFF
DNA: TGTGCCAGCAGCTTGGACAGCATGAACACTGAAGCTTTCTTT

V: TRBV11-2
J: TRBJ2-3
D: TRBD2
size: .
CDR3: CASSPLAGRPTDTQYF
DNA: TGTGCCAGCAGCCCCCTAGCGGGAAGACCCACAGATACGCAGTATTTT

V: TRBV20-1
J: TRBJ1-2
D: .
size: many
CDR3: CSAVTQDSYGYTF
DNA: TGCAGTGCCGTAACCCAAGACAGCTATGGCTACACCTTC

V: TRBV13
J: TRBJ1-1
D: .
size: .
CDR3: CASSTLGILNTEAFF
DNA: TGTGCCAGCAGCACCTTGGGGATCTTGAACACTGAAGCTTTCTTT

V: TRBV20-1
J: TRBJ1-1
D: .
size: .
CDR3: CSAKDGYNTEAFF
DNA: TGCAGTGCTAAGGACGGTTATAACACTGAAGCTTTCTTT

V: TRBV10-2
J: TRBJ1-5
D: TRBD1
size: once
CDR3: CASTEGQGSNQPQHF
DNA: TGCGCCAGCACCGAGGGACAGGGGTCCAATCAGCCCCAGCATTTT

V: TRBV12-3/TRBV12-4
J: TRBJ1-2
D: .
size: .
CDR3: CASSLGFSYGYTF
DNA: TGTGCCAGCAGTTTAGGGTTCTCCTATGGCTACACCTTC

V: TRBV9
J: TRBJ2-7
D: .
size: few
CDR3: CASSVGGTTYEQYF
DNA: TGTGCCAGCAGCGTAGGCGGGACGACCTACGAGCAGTACTTC

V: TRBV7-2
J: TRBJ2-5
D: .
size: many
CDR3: CASSASAGTGETQYF
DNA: TGTGCCAGCAGCGCGTCGGCGGGAACGGGGGAGACCCAGTACTTC